The source of this T cell receptor (beta chain) is a study of CD8 T cells in ankylosing spondylitis. Concerning this clonotype itself: What it recognizes is unknown.

In TCRdb, the 5' RACE reads were re-called with MiXCR into one record per CDR3 protein. This sample has a few hundred thousand distinct CDR3 sequences, with under 25% found just once. Study conclusions and caveats: Researchers reportedly found disease-linked clones significantly enriched in matched ankylosing spondylitis synovial fluid.

Trimming removed 6 bases from V and 4 bases from J; junction bases left unmatched: 10. CDR1 is SGHTA and CDR2 is FQGNSA in the germline V gene. The CDR3 is 16 residues long. This chain connects TRBV7-2 to TRBJ2-5; 11 bases fit TRBD2. The sequenced sample was blood, either unsorted or a sorted T cell fraction (not recorded which). The clonotype originates from a female donor with ankylosing spondylitis or in good health (not recorded which). CDR3 DNA sequence: TGTGCCAGCAGTTTACTAGCGGGAGTTGAGGGAGAGACCCAGTACTTC. It yields the protein CASSLLAGVEGETQYF.